Listed here are 10 T cell receptor beta chains from one sample, sequenced in a study of T cells in Graves' hyperthyroidism and ophthalmopathy. There were TCR beta CDR3 regions amplified from RNA transcripts. The HTBI primer set served for first-round RT-PCR of the TCR CDR3. One entry per CDR3 protein results from TCRdb running MiXCR on the multiplex PCR reads. This sample yields some 500,000 distinct CDR3 sequences, of which approximately 25% are seen a single time; around 10% belongs to the top ten. What was sequenced was blood. The receptors here all came from a woman in her twenties or thirties with Graves' ophthalmopathy.

This clonotype was observed at least ten times. The chain combines TRBV2 with TRBJ2-7, with 10 bases lining up with TRBD2. This CDR3 spans 14 amino acids. CDR1 is SNHLY and CDR2 is FYNNEI in the germline V gene. The ends lost 4 bases at V and 4 bases at J; junction bases unmatched: 4. This chain's CDR3 is CASSGTSGEYEQYF. The CDR3 region has the DNA TGTGCCAGCAGTGGAACTAGCGGGGAGTACGAGCAGTACTTC.

Note on this clonotype: Sequence at one end of the junction differs from germline and may be a read error. The CDR3 DNA follows: TGCGCCAGCAGCCACTCTGAGGGACAGGGAGGTACTGAAGCTTTCTTT. Its translation: CASSHSEGQGGTEAFF. This sequence joins TRBV12-3 or TRBV12-4 and TRBJ1-1; TRBD1 matches 9 bases. The CDR3 contains 16 residues.

The gene calls are TRBV5-1 and TRBJ2-5; 8 bases are shared with TRBD1. V gave up 4 bases and J gave up 4 bases; unmatched junction bases: 12. The CDR3 extends over 16 amino acids. The germline gives CDR1 SGHRS, CDR2 YFSETQ. This CDR3 reads CASSTTSTGGGETQYF. The CDR3 DNA sequence: TGCGCCAGCAGCACTACCTCTACAGGGGGTGGAGAGACCCAGTACTTC.

This clonotype has a count of ten or more. The V gene is TRBV6-1, the J gene TRBJ2-5, with D possibly being TRBD1 (5 bases). The CDR3 loop spans 13 amino acids. CDR1 is MNHNS, CDR2 SASEGT, per germline. V was trimmed by 6 bases and J by 2 bases, leaving 10 bases between them. The CDR3 DNA sequence: TGTGCCAGCAGCCCCAGGGTGCAAGAGACCCAGTACTTC. Translated, it gives CASSPRVQETQYF.

This clonotype was seen repeatedly, ten times or more. The chain carries TRBV27 and TRBJ2-2, with D unclear. CDR1 MNHEY and CDR2 SMNVEV come from the germline V gene (reference sequence). The CDR3 covers 11 residues. The V end lost 10 bases, the J end lost 0 bases, and 3 bases lay between the germline ends. In DNA, the CDR3 is TGTGCCACCTCGAACACCGGGGAGCTGTTTTTT. This translates into CATSNTGELFF.

V gene TRBV6-5 combines with J gene TRBJ1-3; no clear D. The germline V gene encodes CDR1 MNHEY and CDR2 SVGAGI. V was clipped by 0 bases and J by 3 bases, with 9 bases between them. The CDR3 length is 15 residues. This CDR3 is CASSYSSGVGNTIYF. The CDR3 coding sequence is TGTGCCAGCAGTTACTCGAGCGGTGTTGGAAACACCATATATTTT.

The table lists this clonotype with many counts. The chain has TRBV29-1 and TRBJ2-7; D is ambiguous. Germline values: CDR1 SQVTM, CDR2 ANQGSEA. This CDR3 has 12 amino acids. V gave up 1 base and J gave up 6 bases, with 10 bases separating them. The CDR3 loop is CSVEGQSPEQYF. CDR3 DNA sequence: TGCAGCGTTGAAGGACAATCACCCGAGCAGTACTTC.

This clonotype was seen more than once but under ten times. This chain joins TRBV5-4 and TRBJ1-2; 9 nucleotides match TRBD1. Looked up from germline, CDR1 is SGHNT and CDR2 is YYREEE (reference sequence). V was clipped by 3 bases and J by 3 bases; unmatched bases: 12. The CDR3 is 17 amino acids. Written as DNA, the CDR3 is TGTGCCAGCAGCTATGGTGCGGGACAGGGCATATACTATGGCTACACCTTC. As protein: CASSYGAGQGIYYGYTF.

V is TRBV6-2 or TRBV6-3 and J is TRBJ2-7, with 14 bases lining up with TRBD2. The CDR3 is 22 residues long. Germline CDR1 is MNHEY and CDR2 is SVGEGT. Germline trimming cut 4 bases from V and 6 bases from J; bases unmatched to any gene: 26. The CDR3 nucleotides are TGTGCCAGCAGTTCGCAGGGGGCGATTAGATGGACTAGCGGGGGGCACCCCGTCGAGCAGTACTTC. It yields the protein CASSSQGAIRWTSGGHPVEQYF.

This sequence joins TRBV12-3 or TRBV12-4 and TRBJ2-7; a weak D match, TRBD2 (6 bases). V was pared by 6 bases and J by 3 bases, with 15 bases between. This CDR3 contains 14 residues. CDR3 coding DNA: TGTGCCAGCAGCCTCCTCGGGACTGACTACGAGCAGTACTTC. Protein sequence: CASSLLGTDYEQYF.